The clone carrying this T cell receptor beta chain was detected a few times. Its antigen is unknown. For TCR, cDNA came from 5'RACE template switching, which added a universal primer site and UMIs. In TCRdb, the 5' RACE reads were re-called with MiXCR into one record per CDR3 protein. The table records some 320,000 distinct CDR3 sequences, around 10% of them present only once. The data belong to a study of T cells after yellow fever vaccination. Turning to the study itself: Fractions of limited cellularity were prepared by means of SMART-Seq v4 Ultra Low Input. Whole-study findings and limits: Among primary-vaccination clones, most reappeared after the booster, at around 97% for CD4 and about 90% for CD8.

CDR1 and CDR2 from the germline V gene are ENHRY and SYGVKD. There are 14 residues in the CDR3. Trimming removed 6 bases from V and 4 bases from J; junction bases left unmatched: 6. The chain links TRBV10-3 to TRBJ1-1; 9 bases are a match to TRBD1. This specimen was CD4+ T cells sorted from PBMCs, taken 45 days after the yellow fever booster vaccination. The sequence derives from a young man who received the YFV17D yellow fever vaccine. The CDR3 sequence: CAIRRTGVSTEAFF. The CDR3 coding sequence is TGTGCCATCAGGAGGACAGGGGTGAGCACTGAAGCTTTCTTT.